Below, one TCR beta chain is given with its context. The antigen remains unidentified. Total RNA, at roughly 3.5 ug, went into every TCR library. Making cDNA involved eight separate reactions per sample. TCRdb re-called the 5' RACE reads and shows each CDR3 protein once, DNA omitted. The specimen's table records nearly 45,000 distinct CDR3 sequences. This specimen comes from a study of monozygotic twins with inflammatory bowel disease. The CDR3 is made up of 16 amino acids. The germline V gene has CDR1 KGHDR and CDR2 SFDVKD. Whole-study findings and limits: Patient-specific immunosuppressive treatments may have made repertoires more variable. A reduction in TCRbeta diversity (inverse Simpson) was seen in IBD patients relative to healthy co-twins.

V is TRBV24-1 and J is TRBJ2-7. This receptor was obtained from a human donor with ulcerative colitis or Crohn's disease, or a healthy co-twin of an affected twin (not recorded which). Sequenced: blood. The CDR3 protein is CATSDSYSGSPSEQYF.